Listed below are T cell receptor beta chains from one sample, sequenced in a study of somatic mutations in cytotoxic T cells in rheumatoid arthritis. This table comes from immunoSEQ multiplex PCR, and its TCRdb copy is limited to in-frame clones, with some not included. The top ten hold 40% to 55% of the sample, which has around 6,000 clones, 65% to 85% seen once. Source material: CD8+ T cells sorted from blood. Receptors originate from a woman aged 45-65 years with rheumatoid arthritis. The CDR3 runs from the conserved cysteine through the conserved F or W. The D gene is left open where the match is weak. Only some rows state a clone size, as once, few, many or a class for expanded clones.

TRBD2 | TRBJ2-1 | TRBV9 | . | CASSPGLALGNEQFF | TGTGCCAGCAGCCCTGGACTAGCGTTGGGCAATGAGCAGTTCTTC
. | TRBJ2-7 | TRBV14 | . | CASNLWGEGIGEQYF | TGTGCCAGCAATTTGTGGGGGGAAGGAATCGGCGAGCAGTACTTC
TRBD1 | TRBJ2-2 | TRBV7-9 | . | CASSYSRDRLTGELFF | TGTGCCAGCAGCTATAGCCGGGACAGACTCACCGGGGAGCTGTTTTTT
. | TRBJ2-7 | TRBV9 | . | CASSGTGFPYEQYF | TGTGCCAGCAGCGGAACAGGGTTCCCATACGAGCAGTACTTC
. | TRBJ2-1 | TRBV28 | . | CASSLSRDEQFF | TGTGCCAGCAGTTTATCTCGTGATGAGCAGTTCTTC
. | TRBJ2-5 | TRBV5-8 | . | CASSWEQEETQYF | TGTGCCAGCAGCTGGGAACAGGAAGAGACCCAGTACTTC
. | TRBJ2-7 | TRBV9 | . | CASSAQGIGYEQYF | TGTGCCAGCAGCGCACAGGGTATTGGCTACGAGCAGTACTTC
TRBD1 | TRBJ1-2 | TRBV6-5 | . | CASIGTGAVYGYTF | TGTGCCAGCATCGGAACAGGGGCCGTCTATGGCTACACCTTC
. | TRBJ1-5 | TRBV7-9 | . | CASSYSVGNQPQHF | TGTGCCAGCAGTTATTCCGTAGGCAATCAGCCCCAGCATTTT
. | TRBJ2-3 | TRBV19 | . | CASSGGFTDTQYF | TGTGCCAGTAGTGGAGGCTTTACCGATACGCAGTATTTT
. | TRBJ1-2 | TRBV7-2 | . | CASSLGALGGYTF | TGTGCCAGCAGCTTAGGGGCGCTGGGTGGCTACACCTTC
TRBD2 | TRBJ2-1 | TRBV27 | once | CASQPGGNNEQFF | TGTGCCAGCCAGCCGGGGGGGAACAATGAGCAGTTCTTC
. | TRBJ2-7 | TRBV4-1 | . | CASSQEVGGGWEQYF | TGCGCCAGCAGCCAAGAAGTAGGGGGGGGTTGGGAGCAGTACTTC
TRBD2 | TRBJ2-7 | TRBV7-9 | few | CASSFDPTSGRAYEQYF | TGTGCCAGCAGCTTCGATCCTACTAGCGGGAGGGCCTACGAGCAGTACTTC
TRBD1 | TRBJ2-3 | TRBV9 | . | CASSVQGASSTDTQYF | TGTGCCAGCAGCGTACAGGGGGCTTCTAGCACAGATACGCAGTATTTT
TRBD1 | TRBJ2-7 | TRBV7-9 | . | CASSDGQGVSYEQYF | TGTGCCAGCAGCGACGGACAGGGGGTTTCCTACGAGCAGTACTTC
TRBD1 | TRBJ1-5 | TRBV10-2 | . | CASSEAGTANQPQHF | TGCGCCAGCAGTGAGGCGGGGACAGCCAATCAGCCCCAGCATTTT
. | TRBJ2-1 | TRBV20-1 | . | CSASVGNEQFF | TGCAGTGCTAGCGTCGGGAATGAGCAGTTCTTC
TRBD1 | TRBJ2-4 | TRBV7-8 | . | CASSLAGGGSQNIQYF | TGTGCCAGCAGCTTAGCAGGGGGCGGGTCCCAAAACATTCAGTACTTC
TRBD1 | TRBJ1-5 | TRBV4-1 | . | CASSPLRTGAEQPQHF | TGCGCCAGCAGCCCCCTAAGGACAGGGGCTGAACAGCCCCAGCATTTT
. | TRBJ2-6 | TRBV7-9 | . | CASKSSGANVLTF | TGTGCCAGCAAGAGCTCTGGGGCCAACGTCCTGACTTTC
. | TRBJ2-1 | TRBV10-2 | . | CASRDQGGGSYNEQFF | TGCGCCAGCAGAGACCAGGGGGGAGGCTCCTACAATGAGCAGTTCTTC
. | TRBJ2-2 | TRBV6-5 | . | CASSYDSGTGELFF | TGTGCCAGCAGTTACGATTCGGGCACCGGGGAGCTGTTTTTT
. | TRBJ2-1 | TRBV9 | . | CASSVGGDNEQFF | TGTGCCAGCAGCGTAGGGGGGGACAATGAGCAGTTCTTC
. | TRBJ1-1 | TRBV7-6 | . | CASSLEYGGVSEAFF | TGTGCCAGCAGCTTAGAGTACGGGGGGGTCTCTGAAGCTTTCTTT
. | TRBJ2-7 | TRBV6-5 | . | CASRTVDNYEQYF | TGTGCCAGCAGGACCGTCGACAACTACGAGCAGTACTTC
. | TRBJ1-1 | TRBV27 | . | CASSNLGPMNTEAFF | TGTGCCAGCAGTAACCTGGGCCCTATGAACACTGAAGCTTTCTTT
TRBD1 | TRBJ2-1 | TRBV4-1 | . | CASSQATGQGEQFF | TGCGCCAGCAGCCAAGCAACCGGACAGGGAGAGCAGTTCTTC
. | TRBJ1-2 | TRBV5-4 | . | CASSLDRLNYGYTF | TGTGCCAGCAGCTTGGACAGGCTCAACTATGGCTACACCTTC
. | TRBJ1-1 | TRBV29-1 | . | CSVESGTANTEAFF | TGCAGCGTTGAAAGCGGGACTGCCAACACTGAAGCTTTCTTT
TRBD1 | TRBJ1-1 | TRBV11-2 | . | CASSWGTAEAFF | TGTGCCAGCAGTTGGGGGACAGCTGAAGCTTTCTTT
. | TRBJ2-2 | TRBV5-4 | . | CASSLGGGVPGELFF | TGTGCCAGCAGCTTGGGAGGGGGGGTCCCCGGGGAGCTGTTTTTT
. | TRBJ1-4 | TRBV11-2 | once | CASTATRGSLEKLFF | TGTGCCAGCACAGCCACAAGAGGGTCTCTTGAAAAACTGTTTTTT
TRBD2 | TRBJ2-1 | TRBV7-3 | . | CASSSDAGRAGPRLGSYNEQFF | TGTGCCAGCAGCTCAGACGCCGGCAGAGCGGGACCAAGGCTGGGCTCCTACAATGAGCAGTTCTTC
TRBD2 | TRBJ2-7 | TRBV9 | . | CASSEVAGGNEQYF | TGTGCCAGCAGCGAAGTAGCGGGGGGGAACGAGCAGTACTTC
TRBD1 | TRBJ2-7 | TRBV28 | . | CASSPPGTGYGEHYEQYF | TGTGCCAGCAGTCCCCCGGGGACAGGGTATGGGGAACACTACGAGCAGTACTTC
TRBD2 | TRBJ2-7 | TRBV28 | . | CASTPSGSSYEQYF | TGTGCCAGCACTCCTAGCGGGAGCTCCTACGAGCAGTACTTC
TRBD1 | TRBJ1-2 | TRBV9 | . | CASSPGQGTYGYTF | TGTGCCAGCAGCCCAGGACAGGGGACCTATGGCTACACCTTC
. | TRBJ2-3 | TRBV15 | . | CATSLSRQVFTDTQYF | TGTGCCACCAGCCTGAGCCGACAGGTGTTCACAGATACGCAGTATTTT
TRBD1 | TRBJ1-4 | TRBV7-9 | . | CASSPGTGLGLGLFF | TGTGCCAGCAGCCCCGGGACAGGGCTTGGCCTTGGCCTGTTTTTT
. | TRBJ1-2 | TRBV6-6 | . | CATLVGDYSYGYTF | TGTGCCACCCTCGTCGGGGATTATTCCTATGGCTACACCTTC
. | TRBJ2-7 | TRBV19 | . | CASSIVYGDYEQYF | TGTGCCAGTAGTATCGTCTACGGAGACTACGAGCAGTACTTC
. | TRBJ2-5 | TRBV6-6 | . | CASSPEGVLETQYF | TGTGCCAGCAGTCCTGAGGGGGTTTTGGAGACCCAGTACTTC
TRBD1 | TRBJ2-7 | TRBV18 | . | CASSQDRGSLYEQYF | TGTGCCAGCTCACAGGACAGGGGGTCCTTATACGAGCAGTACTTC
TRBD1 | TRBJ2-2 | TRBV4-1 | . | CASSQEMDRGLNTGELFF | TGCGCCAGCAGCCAAGAAATGGACAGGGGGCTCAACACCGGGGAGCTGTTTTTT
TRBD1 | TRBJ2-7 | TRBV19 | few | CASSKGGDSYEQYF | TGTGCCAGTAGTAAAGGGGGCGACTCCTACGAGCAGTACTTC
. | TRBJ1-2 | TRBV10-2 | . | CASKPGQFYGYTF | TGCGCCAGCAAACCCGGACAGTTCTATGGCTACACCTTC
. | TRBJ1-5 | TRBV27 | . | CASSPRVSNQPQHF | TGTGCCAGCAGTCCGAGGGTTAGCAATCAGCCCCAGCATTTT
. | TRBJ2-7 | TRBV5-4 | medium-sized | CASSSATDMTFYEQYF | TGTGCCAGCAGCTCCGCGACAGACATGACCTTCTACGAGCAGTACTTC
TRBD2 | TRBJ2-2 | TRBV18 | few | CASSLSPGLAGAGTGELFF | TGTGCCAGCTCACTGTCGCCGGGACTAGCGGGAGCTGGCACCGGGGAGCTGTTTTTT
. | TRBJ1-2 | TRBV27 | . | CASSRHDNYGYTF | TGTGCCAGCAGCCGACACGATAACTATGGCTACACCTTC
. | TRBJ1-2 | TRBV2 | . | CASRGDNRDPIYGYTF | TGTGCCAGCAGGGGGGACAACCGGGATCCTATCTATGGCTACACCTTC
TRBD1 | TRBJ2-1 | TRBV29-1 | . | CSVAGTGVSNEQFF | TGCAGCGTTGCGGGGACAGGGGTTTCCAATGAGCAGTTCTTC